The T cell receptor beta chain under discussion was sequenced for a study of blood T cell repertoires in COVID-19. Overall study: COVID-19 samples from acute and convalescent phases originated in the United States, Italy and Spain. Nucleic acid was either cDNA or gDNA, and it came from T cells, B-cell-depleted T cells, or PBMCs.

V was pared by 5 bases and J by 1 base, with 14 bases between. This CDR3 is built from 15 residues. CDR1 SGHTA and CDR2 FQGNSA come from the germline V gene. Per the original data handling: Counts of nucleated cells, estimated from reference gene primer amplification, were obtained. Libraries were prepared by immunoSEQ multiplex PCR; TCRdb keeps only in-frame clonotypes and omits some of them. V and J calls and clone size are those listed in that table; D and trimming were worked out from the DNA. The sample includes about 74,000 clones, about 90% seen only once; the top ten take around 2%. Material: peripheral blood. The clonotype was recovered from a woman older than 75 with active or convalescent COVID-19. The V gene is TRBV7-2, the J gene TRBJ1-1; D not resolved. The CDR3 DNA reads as TGTGCCAGCAGCCAAAGACGCCAGGCGAACACTGAAGCTTTCTTT. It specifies CASSQRRQANTEAFF.